Presented here are 8 T cell receptor beta chains from one specimen sequenced in a study of blood T cells in healthy people across ages. Using a J-beta primer mix together with a sample-barcoded 5' primer, a second PCR was run for about 6 to 11 cycles. One entry per CDR3 protein, called by TCRdb with MiXCR from the 5' RACE reads. The data hold 760,000 or so distinct CDR3 sequences, with just under 25% observed a single time. This sample was shared with a second study, whose subject was T cells of mothers and their children.

The specimen sequenced was blood. These receptors were collected from a boy between 5 and 17 years old in good health.

This clonotype occurred a few times. V usage is TRBV27 and J usage is TRBJ2-5; D not resolved. Germline V gives CDR1 MNHEY, CDR2 SMNVEV (reference sequence). V was pared by 10 bases and J by 1 base, with 13 bases between. CDR3 length equals 13 residues. CDR3 coding DNA: TGTGCCACCGCCCGATCAGCCCAAGAGACCCAGTACTTC. It yields the protein CATARSAQETQYF.

The gene calls are TRBV12-3 or TRBV12-4 and TRBJ1-1; D is unclear. The V end was cut by 2 bases, the J end by 4 bases, with 8 bases between. This CDR3 is built from 13 residues. CDR3 sequence reads: CASSLYGPTEAFF. The CDR3 nucleotides are TGTGCCAGCAGTTTATATGGCCCCACTGAAGCTTTCTTT.

This clonotype was seen only a few times. V and J are TRBV6-2 or TRBV6-3 and TRBJ2-5; tentative D call: TRBD2 (5 bases). Germline values: CDR1 MNHEY, CDR2 SVGEGT. The CDR3 totals 12 residues. Trimming shortened V by 4 bases and J by 7 bases, and 10 bases separated the two germline ends. CDR3 residues: CASSSSIRTQYF. CDR3 coding DNA: TGTGCCAGCAGTTCTAGCATACGGACCCAGTACTTC.

The rearrangement joins TRBV9 to TRBJ2-7; 8 bases are a match to TRBD2. CDR1 SGDLS and CDR2 YYNGEE come from the germline V gene. The CDR3 is made up of 14 amino acids. The trim removed 6 bases at V and 6 bases at J, leaving 11 bases unmatched. This CDR3 reads CASIPSSLAGEQYF. CDR3 in DNA: TGTGCCAGCATCCCCTCCTCTCTAGCGGGCGAGCAGTACTTC.

This clonotype appeared a few times. This chain links TRBV29-1 with TRBJ2-5; 9 nucleotides align to TRBD2. The last part of the DNA fits TRBJ2-1 better; the J call may be wrong. CDR1 is SQVTM, CDR2 ANQGSEA, per germline. The CDR3 spans 15 residues. The CDR3 bases are TGCAGCGTTGAAGGGACCCGGACTAGCGTCAATGAGCAGTTCTTC. It codes for CSVEGTRTSVNEQFF.

DNA of the CDR3: TGTGCCAGCAGTTTAGGAAGGACAGCGAACTATGGCTACACCTTC. Amino acids: CASSLGRTANYGYTF. This sequence joins TRBV28 and TRBJ1-2; possible D gene TRBD1, 6 bases. Trimming took 2 bases from V and 2 from J, leaving 12 bases between them. Germline lookup yields CDR1 MDHEN and CDR2 SYDVKM. This CDR3 has 15 amino acids.

The rearrangement uses TRBV3-1 and TRBJ2-4, with D tentatively TRBD1 (5 bases). V was pared by 8 bases and J by 7 bases, with 15 bases between. Germline CDR1 LGHDT, CDR2 YNNKEL (reference sequence). The CDR3 has 13 residues. CDR3 DNA: TGTGCCAGCGGACAAAAGTCTGGGAACATTCAGTACTTC. Translating gives CASGQKSGNIQYF.

The CDR3: CASRKGTTYNEQFF. The CDR3 bases are TGTGCCAGCAGAAAAGGGACTACCTACAATGAGCAGTTCTTC. The rearrangement joins TRBV25-1 to TRBJ2-1, with TRBD2 matching 7 bases. The CDR3 is 14 amino acids. V lost 6 bases and J lost 2; bases outside the gene matches: 4. Germline V gene lookup returns CDR1 MGHDK and CDR2 SYGVNS.